Presented here are 25 T cell receptor beta chains from one specimen sequenced in a study of cytomegalovirus exposure and HLA in healthy donors (dated by TCRdb to 2015 to 2018). Libraries came from the immunoSEQ multiplex PCR assay. For the multiplex PCR, a mixture combining 60 forward primers for TCR Vbeta segments and 13 reverse primers for TCR Jbeta segments was used. TCRdb provides this immuneACCESS table in a form limited to in-frame rearrangements. Some clones are lacking; in checked studies, under half of them reflect an unresolved V gene, and why the rest are absent is not known. For this sample the table gives 100,000 or so clones, of which roughly three quarters were detected only once. Under 5% of the sample is in the top ten clones. The sample was PBMCs. The receptors shown here come from a woman aged 45-60 years in good health and CMV-seropositive.

In this sample, this clone turned up a few times. The chain links TRBV4-1 to TRBJ2-2; TRBD1 matches 10 bases. Germline CDR1 reads MGHRA; CDR2 reads YSYEKL. The J segment lost 7 bases and the V segment lost 2 bases, leaving 7 bases of the junction unmatched. CDR3 length: 16 amino acids. This CDR3 reads CASSQIDRGLNGELFF. DNA for the CDR3: TGCGCCAGCAGCCAAATTGACAGGGGGCTTAACGGGGAGCTGTTTTTT.

The J gene is TRBJ1-5, the V gene TRBV2; TRBD1 matches at 7 bases. From germline, CDR1 is SNHLY and CDR2 FYNNEI. Unmatched junction bases numbered 5, after V lost 7 bases and J lost 2 bases. The CDR3 runs 14 residues. The CDR3 nucleotides are TGTGCCAGCAACAACGGACAGGGCAATCAGCCCCAGCATTTT. Translated: CASNNGQGNQPQHF.

The chain recombines TRBV9 with TRBJ2-5; tentatively, D is TRBD2 (6 bases). CDR1 is SGDLS, CDR2 YYNGEE, per germline. The V and J ends lost 0 bases and 4 bases respectively, with 13 bases between them. The CDR3 spans 15 residues. CDR3 protein: CASSVGTIGAETQYF. The CDR3, as DNA: TGTGCCAGCAGCGTAGGGACTATTGGGGCAGAGACCCAGTACTTC. Variable domain in full (rest from reference TRBV9 and TRBJ2-5): DSGVTQTPKHLITATGQRVTLRCSPRSGDLSVYWYQQSLDQGLQFLIQYYNGEERAKGNILERFSAQQFPDLHSELNLSSLELGDSALYFCASSVGTIGAETQYFGPGTRLLVL.

The V and J genes are TRBV7-9 and TRBJ2-3, with 9 bases matching TRBD2. The CDR3 totals 15 residues. V dropped 8 bases and J dropped 4; count of bases not matched to a gene: 10. Germline V CDR1 and CDR2: SEHNR, FQNEAQ (reference sequence). The CDR3 sequence is CASRAGLATADTQYF. The CDR3, as DNA: TGTGCCAGCCGCGCTGGACTAGCGACAGCAGATACGCAGTATTTT.

J is TRBJ2-7 and V is TRBV19; possibly TRBD1 for D (5 bases). V lost 1 base and J lost 1, with 8 bases in between. Germline V gene data show CDR1 as LNHDA and CDR2 as SQIVND (reference sequence). The CDR3 spans 14 residues. The CDR3 DNA reads as TGTGCCAGTAGTATAGGAGCAGGGTCCTACGAGCAGTACTTC. This sequence encodes CASSIGAGSYEQYF.

The rearrangement joins TRBV11-2 to TRBJ1-2; 8 bases align to TRBD1. CDR3 length: 14 amino acids. Germline values: CDR1 SGHAT, CDR2 FQNNGV. The ends lost 5 bases at V and 2 bases at J; junction bases unmatched: 4. DNA for the CDR3: TGTGCCAGCAGCGCGGGACAGGCAAACTATGGCTACACCTTC. Encoded protein: CASSAGQANYGYTF.

This clone has a handful of counts. This sequence joins TRBV7-8 and TRBJ2-1, with a weak D call TRBD2 (5 bases). The V end was cut by 5 bases, the J end by 1 base, with 18 bases between. Germline CDR1 is SGHVS and CDR2 is FQNEAQ. The CDR3 sequence is 17 residues long. CDR3 loop: CASSPLALAPSYNEQFF. The CDR3 DNA is TGTGCCAGCAGCCCTTTGGCCCTAGCACCGTCCTACAATGAGCAGTTCTTC.

The rearrangement links TRBV7-9 to TRBJ2-7; 8 positions agree with TRBD2. This CDR3 comprises 14 residues. Germline V gene data show CDR1 as SEHNR and CDR2 as FQNEAQ (reference sequence). The V and J ends lost 1 base and 3 bases, in that order; junction bases with no gene match: 2. The DNA of the CDR3 is TGTGCCAGCAGCTTAGGTAGCGGGAACTACGAGCAGTACTTC. Its translation is CASSLGSGNYEQYF.

The chain couples TRBV7-9 to TRBJ2-1; 12 positions agree with TRBD2. The CDR3 covers 18 residues. J gave up 2 bases and V 1 base, and 6 bases lay outside the gene matches. Germline V gene lookup returns CDR1 SEHNR and CDR2 FQNEAQ (reference sequence). The CDR3 is CASSLGASGGAPYNEQFF. CDR3 bases: TGTGCCAGCAGCTTAGGGGCTAGCGGGGGGGCCCCCTACAATGAGCAGTTCTTC. The full variable domain, its missing parts supplied by reference TRBV7-9 and TRBJ2-1, is DTGVSQNPRHKITKRGQNVTFRCDPISEHNRLYWYRQTLGQGPEFLTYFQNEAQLEKSRLLSDRFSAERPKGSFSTLEIQRTEQGDSAMYLCASSLGASGGAPYNEQFFGPGTRLTVL.

The rearrangement uses TRBV6-5 and TRBJ1-1, with a possible D match to TRBD1 (6 bases). The ends were cut back, 0 bases at V and 5 bases at J, with 13 bases in the middle. There are 15 residues in the CDR3. CDR1 and CDR2 (germline): MNHEY, SVGAGI. For the CDR3, the DNA is TGTGCCAGCAGTTACTCCTCAGGGGTCGGGACTGAAGCTTTCTTT. Its translation is CASSYSSGVGTEAFF.

This clone turned up a few times. This chain links TRBV9 with TRBJ1-2; maybe TRBD1 (5 bases). CDR1 and CDR2 from the germline V gene are SGDLS and YYNGEE. V gave up 7 bases and J gave up 5 bases, with 9 bases separating them. The CDR3 consists of 11 residues. DNA for the CDR3: TGTGCCAGCGAAGGGGTTTATGGCTACACCTTC. This sequence encodes CASEGVYGYTF.

The CDR3 region is CASSLNRVTPGYGYTF. CDR3 nucleotide sequence: TGTGCCAGCAGCTTGAACAGGGTTACCCCCGGGTATGGCTACACCTTC. The genes are TRBV5-6 and TRBJ1-2; D may be TRBD1 (6 bases). The V gene lost 1 base and the J gene lost 5 bases, with 18 bases spanning the gap. The CDR3 covers 16 residues. CDR1 and CDR2 (germline): SGHDT, YYEEEE.

With regard to this clone: Other DNA sequences from this sample encode an identical CDR3 as well. J is TRBJ1-5 and V is TRBV6-1; TRBD1 might be the D (5 bases). The CDR3 totals 16 residues. CDR1 and CDR2 (germline): MNHNS, SASEGT. V was trimmed by 10 bases and J by 3 bases, leaving 22 bases between them. CDR3 DNA sequence: TGTGCCACCAGGGAATTCGAGGGTTATTCCAATCAGCCCCAGCATTTT. Amino acid sequence: CATREFEGYSNQPQHF.

The chain recombines TRBV13 with TRBJ1-2; TRBD1 might be the D (5 bases). CDR3 size: 15 residues. With 8 bases removed from V and 5 bases from J, the gap between germline ends came to 21 bases. Germline CDR1 and CDR2: PRHDT and FYEKMQ (reference sequence). The CDR3 coding sequence is TGTGCCAGCCTCTCAGCGGGCAGGGTAGGGTATGGCTACACCTTC. Translation: CASLSAGRVGYGYTF.

The CDR3 bases are TGTGCCAGCAGTGATTCCGGACAGGCCGGGGACTATGGCTACACCTTC. Its protein product is CASSDSGQAGDYGYTF. The chain carries TRBV6-1 and TRBJ1-2; TRBD1 agrees at 7 bases. CDR3 length equals 16 residues. Germline CDR1 MNHNS, CDR2 SASEGT. V trimming: 3 bases; J trimming: 3 bases; junction bases outside the gene matches: 10.

This chain connects TRBV19 to TRBJ1-1, with 7 positions matching TRBD1. Per germline, CDR1 LNHDA and CDR2 SQIVND (reference sequence). The CDR3 contains 14 residues. V gave up 4 bases and J gave up 0 bases; unmatched junction bases: 2. CDR3 nucleotides: TGTGCCAGTAGTACGGGACAGATGAACACTGAAGCTTTCTTT. The encoded protein is CASSTGQMNTEAFF.

This chain connects TRBV5-1 to TRBJ1-5; the match to TRBD1 covers 9 bases. In germline, CDR1 is SGHRS, CDR2 YFSETQ. V lost 1 base, J lost 3 bases, and 2 bases stayed unmatched. The CDR3 spans 15 residues. CDR3 bases: TGCGCCAGCAGCTTGACAGGGGGCAACAATCAGCCCCAGCATTTT. It encodes CASSLTGGNNQPQHF.

J is TRBJ2-5 and V is TRBV29-1; D is perhaps TRBD2 (5 bases). CDR1 and CDR2 from the germline V gene are SQVTM and ANQGSEA. Trimming shortened V by 4 bases and J by 5 bases, and 17 bases separated the two germline ends. CDR3 length: 14 amino acids. CDR3 DNA: TGCAGCGTTGCGGGGTTGGGTAGTAAGGAGACCCAGTACTTC. This codes for CSVAGLGSKETQYF.

This clone is a singleton in its sample. The rearrangement joins TRBV19 to TRBJ1-1; D unresolved. Germline CDR1 LNHDA, CDR2 SQIVND (reference sequence). Trimming shortened V by 5 bases and J by 5 bases, and 15 bases separated the two germline ends. The CDR3 has 14 residues. The CDR3 nucleotides read TGTGCCAGTAGTCCTGAGGCGGAGGGTACTGAAGCTTTCTTT. This codes for CASSPEAEGTEAFF.

This chain joins TRBV2 and TRBJ2-1, with 7 bases lining up with TRBD2. After removal of 4 bases from V and 9 bases from J, the junction contained 3 bases not matched to a gene. CDR3 size: 12 residues. Germline CDR1 reads SNHLY; CDR2 reads FYNNEI. CDR3 residues: CASSVGGGEQFF. CDR3 sequence (DNA): TGTGCCAGCAGTGTTGGGGGGGGTGAGCAGTTCTTC.

This clone was observed a handful of times. The chain has TRBV6-1 and TRBJ1-3; D is unclear. This CDR3 contains 14 residues. V lost 0 bases and J lost 1, with 4 bases in between. Germline values: CDR1 MNHNS, CDR2 SASEGT. The CDR3, as DNA: TGTGCCAGCAGTGAAGCCAGATCTGGAAACACCATATATTTT. Its translation: CASSEARSGNTIYF.

The genes are TRBV19 and TRBJ1-5; possibly TRBD1 for D (5 bases). The CDR3 is 14 residues long. Germline V gene sequence: CDR1 LNHDA, CDR2 SQIVND (reference sequence). The V end was cut by 2 bases, the J end by 6 bases, with 11 bases between. The CDR3 DNA reads as TGTGCCAGTAGTATAAACAGGTTTTCTCAGCCCCAGCATTTT. This codes for CASSINRFSQPQHF.

The V call is TRBV14, the J call TRBJ2-1; 7 bases line up with TRBD2. Germline V gene lookup returns CDR1 SGHDN and CDR2 FVKESK. CDR3 size: 16 residues. J gave up 10 bases and V 1 base, and 13 bases lay outside the gene matches. This CDR3 is CASSQVFAGAPLEQFF. The DNA for the CDR3 is TGTGCCAGCAGCCAAGTCTTCGCGGGAGCGCCTCTGGAGCAGTTCTTC. Full variable domain (rest looked up from reference TRBV14 and TRBJ2-1): EAGVTQFPSHSVIEKGQTVTLRCDPISGHDNLYWYRRVMGKEIKFLLHFVKESKQDESGMPNNRFLAERTGGTYSTLKVQPAELEDSGVYFCASSQVFAGAPLEQFFGPGTRLTVL.

J is TRBJ1-5 and V is TRBV19, with TRBD1 matching 7 bases. Germline V gives CDR1 LNHDA, CDR2 SQIVND (reference sequence). V gave up 5 bases and J gave up 2 bases; unmatched junction bases: 3. This CDR3 region has 14 residues. CDR3 sequence (DNA): TGTGCCAGTAGTGTCGGGACAGGCAATCAGCCCCAGCATTTT. It translates to CASSVGTGNQPQHF. Supplemented by reference TRBV19 and TRBJ1-5, the full variable domain reads DGGITQSPKYLFRKEGQNVTLSCEQNLNHDAMYWYRQDPGQGLRLIYYSQIVNDFQKGDIAEGYSVSREKKESFPLTVTSAQKNPTAFYLCASSVGTGNQPQHFGDGTRLSIL.

The chain has TRBV5-5 and TRBJ2-1, with 16 positions matching TRBD2. The CDR3 has 19 amino acids. The V gene end was trimmed by 3 bases and the J gene end by 7 bases; junction bases not matched to a gene: 13. From germline, CDR1 is SGHKS and CDR2 YYEKEE (reference sequence). Here the CDR3 DNA reads TGTGCCAGCAGCTCCCCGGGACTAGCGGGGGGGCGTAACAGGAATGAGCAGTTCTTC. Its protein product is CASSSPGLAGGRNRNEQFF.